The rows below give T cell receptor beta chains drawn from one sample of a study of fetal regulatory T cell absence and autoimmunity. Sequencing used immunoSEQ multiplex PCR; TCRdb keeps in-frame clones, though not all of them. The table lists 95,000 or so clones, 55% to 75% of them singletons, with 1.5% to 2% in the top ten. The sample consisted of pancreas tissue. These receptors all stem from a male donor with IPEX syndrome. CDR3s include the opening cysteine and the closing phenylalanine or tryptophan. D genes are given only for firm matches. Some rows have no size entry. The others give once, few or many, or a class for an expanded clone.

d_call clone_size j_call v_call cdr3_aa cdr3_nt
NA NA TRBJ2-7 TRBV11-2 CASSLGTTYEQYF TGTGCCAGCAGCTTAGGGACAACCTACGAGCAGTACTTC
NA NA TRBJ2-7 TRBV7-9 CASSLSGPRYEQYF TGTGCCAGCAGCTTATCAGGTCCCCGCTACGAGCAGTACTTC
TRBD2 NA TRBJ2-2 TRBV6-5 CASSYLRAGDTGELFF TGTGCCAGCAGTTACTTACGAGCGGGAGATACCGGGGAGCTGTTTTTT
TRBD2 NA TRBJ2-5 TRBV5-4 CASSLGGRLADLTQYF TGTGCCAGCAGCCTGGGGGGGAGGCTAGCGGATCTGACCCAGTACTTC
TRBD2 NA TRBJ2-5 TRBV6-5 CASSYSPGGQETQYF TGTGCCAGCAGTTACTCGCCGGGAGGACAAGAGACCCAGTACTTC
NA NA TRBJ2-5 TRBV7-2 CASSSRGGVYQETQYF TGTGCCAGCAGCTCGAGGGGCGGGGTCTACCAAGAGACCCAGTACTTC
TRBD1 NA TRBJ1-6 TRBV5-6 CASSPGQGNSPLHF TGTGCCAGCAGCCCGGGACAGGGTAATTCACCCCTCCACTTT
NA NA TRBJ2-7 TRBV7-2 CASSYDRPPGEQYF TGTGCCAGCAGCTACGACAGGCCCCCTGGGGAGCAGTACTTC
NA NA TRBJ2-2 TRBV4-1 CASSQPRGTGELFF TGCGCCAGCAGCCAACCCCGGGGTACCGGGGAGCTGTTTTTT
TRBD1 NA TRBJ2-3 TRBV9 CASSSRTGGTDTQYF TGTGCCAGCAGCTCCCGGACAGGGGGCACAGATACGCAGTATTTT
NA NA TRBJ1-2 TRBV2 CASSDLDTPNYGYTF TGTGCCAGCAGTGATTTGGATACACCTAACTATGGCTACACCTTC
TRBD2 NA TRBJ2-5 TRBV9 CASSPGTSGSETQYF TGTGCCAGCAGCCCAGGGACTAGCGGGAGCGAGACCCAGTACTTC
NA once TRBJ2-4 TRBV5-5 CASSLTDRNIQYF TGTGCCAGCAGCCTTACGGACAGAAACATTCAGTACTTC
TRBD2 NA TRBJ2-3 TRBV19 CASSIPMLAATDTQYF TGTGCCAGTAGTATACCAATGCTAGCGGCTACAGATACGCAGTATTTT
TRBD2 NA TRBJ2-1 TRBV10-3 CAISGTSYNEQFF TGTGCCATCTCCGGGACTAGCTACAATGAGCAGTTCTTC
NA NA TRBJ1-5 TRBV6-5 CASSYSSGQPQHF TGTGCCAGCAGTTACTCGAGTGGACAGCCCCAGCATTTT
TRBD1 few TRBJ1-6 TRBV2 CASSVEGASNSPLHF TGTGCCAGCAGTGTGGAGGGGGCATCCAATTCACCCCTCCACTTT
NA NA TRBJ1-1 TRBV7-9 CASSLGDTEGTEAFF TGTGCCAGCAGCTTAGGGGATACGGAGGGCACTGAAGCTTTCTTT
NA NA TRBJ2-1 TRBV6-1 CASSEGFEQFF TGTGCCAGCAGTGAAGGGTTTGAGCAGTTCTTC
TRBD1 NA TRBJ1-2 TRBV27 CASSSGLNRGYGYTF TGTGCCAGCAGTTCTGGCCTCAACAGGGGTTATGGCTACACCTTC
TRBD2 NA TRBJ2-7 TRBV4-1 CASSHGLVDYEQYF TGCGCCAGCAGCCACGGACTAGTCGACTACGAGCAGTACTTC
NA NA TRBJ2-7 TRBV5-4 CASSLEGGLSYEQYF TGTGCCAGCAGCTTGGAGGGGGGACTCTCCTACGAGCAGTACTTC